This T cell receptor (beta chain) was obtained from a study of human T cells and chemical hapten exposure. Points from the study as a whole: Counts of TCRs above 1 in 1000 frequency stayed unchanged with DPC sensitization.

This clonotype was picked up many times. The antigen is unknown. Time point indicated: pre-sensitization, week 0. Treatment specified: therapeutic diphenylcyclopropenone sensitization with weekly scalp DPC. CDR1 is SGHRS, CDR2 YFSETQ, per germline. This CDR3 comprises 14 residues. V gave up 0 bases and J gave up 1 base, with 8 bases separating them. TCRdb re-called the RACE reads through MiXCR, storing one row per CDR3 protein. The sample carries around 100,000 distinct CDR3 sequences, 10% to 14% recorded once. The rearrangement joins TRBV5-1 to TRBJ2-7; D is undetermined. This receptor was obtained from a woman in her sixties with alopecia areata. Some clones in this sample may be carry-over from other donors' samples. The source was whole blood, collected in connection with sensitization to the hapten diphenylcyclopropenone (DPC). CDR3 residues: CASSLAPDSYEQYF. The CDR3 region has the DNA TGCGCCAGCAGCTTGGCCCCAGATTCCTACGAGCAGTACTTC.